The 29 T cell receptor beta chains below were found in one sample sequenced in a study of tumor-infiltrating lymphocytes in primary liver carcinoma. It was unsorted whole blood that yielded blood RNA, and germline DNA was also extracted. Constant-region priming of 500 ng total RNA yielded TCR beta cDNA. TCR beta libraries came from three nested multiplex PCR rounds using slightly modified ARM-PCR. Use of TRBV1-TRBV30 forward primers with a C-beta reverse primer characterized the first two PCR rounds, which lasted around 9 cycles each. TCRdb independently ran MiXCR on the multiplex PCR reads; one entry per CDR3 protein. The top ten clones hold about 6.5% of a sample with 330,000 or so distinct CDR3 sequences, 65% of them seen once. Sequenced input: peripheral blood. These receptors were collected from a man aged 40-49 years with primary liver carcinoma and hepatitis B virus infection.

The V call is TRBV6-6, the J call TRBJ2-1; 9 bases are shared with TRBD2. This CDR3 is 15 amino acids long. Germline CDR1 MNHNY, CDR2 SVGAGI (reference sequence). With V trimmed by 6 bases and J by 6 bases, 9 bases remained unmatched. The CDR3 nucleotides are TGTGCCAGCAGCGGCGAGCGGGAGGCCCGCAATGAGCAGTTCTTC. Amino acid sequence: CASSGEREARNEQFF.

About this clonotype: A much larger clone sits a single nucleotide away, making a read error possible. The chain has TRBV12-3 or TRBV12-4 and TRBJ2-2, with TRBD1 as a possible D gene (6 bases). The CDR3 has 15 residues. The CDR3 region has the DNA TGTGCCTGCAGTTTGCAGGGACACCTCACCGGGGAGCTGTTTTTT. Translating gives CACSLQGHLTGELFF.

CDR3 DNA: TGTGCCATCCGGTCAGACTACGAGCAGTACTTC. Its protein is CAIRSDYEQYF. This chain uses TRBV6-1 with TRBJ2-7; D is unresolved. V dropped 10 bases and J dropped 3 bases, with 10 bases sitting between them. The CDR3 consists of 11 residues. The germline V gene encodes CDR1 MNHNS and CDR2 SASEGT.

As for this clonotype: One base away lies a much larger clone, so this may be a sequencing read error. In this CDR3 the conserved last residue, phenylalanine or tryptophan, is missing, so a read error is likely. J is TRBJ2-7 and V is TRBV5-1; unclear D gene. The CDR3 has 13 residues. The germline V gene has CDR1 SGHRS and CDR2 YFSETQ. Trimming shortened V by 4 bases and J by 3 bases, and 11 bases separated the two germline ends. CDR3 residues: CASSLNLRYEQYS. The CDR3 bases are TGCGCCAGCAGCCTAAACCTCCGCTACGAGCAGTACTCC.

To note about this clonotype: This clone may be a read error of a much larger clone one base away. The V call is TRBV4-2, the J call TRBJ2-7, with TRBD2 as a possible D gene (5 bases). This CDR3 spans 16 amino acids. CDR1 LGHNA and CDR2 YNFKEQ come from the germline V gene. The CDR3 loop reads CASSPEVRPDSYDQYF. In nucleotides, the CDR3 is TGTGCCAGCAGTCCGGAGGTGCGCCCAGACTCCTACGATCAGTACTTC.

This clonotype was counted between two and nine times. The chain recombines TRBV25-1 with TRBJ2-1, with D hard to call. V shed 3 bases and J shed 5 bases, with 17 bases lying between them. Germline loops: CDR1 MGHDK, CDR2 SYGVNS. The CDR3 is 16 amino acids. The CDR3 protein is CASSEYRAQSNNEQFF. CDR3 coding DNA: TGTGCCAGCAGTGAGTATCGGGCTCAATCGAACAATGAGCAGTTCTTC.

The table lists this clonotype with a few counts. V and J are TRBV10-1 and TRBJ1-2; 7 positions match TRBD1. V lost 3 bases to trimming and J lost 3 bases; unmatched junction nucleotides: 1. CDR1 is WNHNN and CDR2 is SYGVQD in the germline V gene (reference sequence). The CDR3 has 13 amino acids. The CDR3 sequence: CASSDGQDYGYTF. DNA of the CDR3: TGCGCCAGCAGTGATGGACAGGACTATGGCTACACCTTC.

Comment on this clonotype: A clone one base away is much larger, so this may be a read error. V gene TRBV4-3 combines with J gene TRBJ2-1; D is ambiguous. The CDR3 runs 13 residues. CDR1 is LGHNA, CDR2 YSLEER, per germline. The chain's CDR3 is CASSQEWRNERFF. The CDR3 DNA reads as TGCGCCAGCAGCCAAGAGTGGCGTAATGAGCGGTTCTTC.

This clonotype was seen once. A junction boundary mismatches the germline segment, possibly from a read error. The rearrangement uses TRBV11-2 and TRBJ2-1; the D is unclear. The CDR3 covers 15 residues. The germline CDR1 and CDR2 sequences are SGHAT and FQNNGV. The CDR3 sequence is CANSLDRGRLGEQFF. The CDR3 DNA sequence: TGTGCCAACAGCTTAGATCGAGGTAGACTGGGTGAGCAGTTCTTC.

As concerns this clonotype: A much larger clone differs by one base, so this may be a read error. CDR3 protein: CAIRPGQYQTDTQYF. The DNA of the CDR3 is TGTGCCATCAGACCGGGACAGTATCAAACAGATACGCAGTATTTT. The chain couples TRBV10-3 to TRBJ2-3; TRBD1 agrees at 7 bases. Germline V gives CDR1 ENHRY, CDR2 SYGVKD. The V gene end was trimmed by 6 bases and the J gene end by 3 bases; junction bases not matched to a gene: 9. This CDR3 comprises 15 residues.

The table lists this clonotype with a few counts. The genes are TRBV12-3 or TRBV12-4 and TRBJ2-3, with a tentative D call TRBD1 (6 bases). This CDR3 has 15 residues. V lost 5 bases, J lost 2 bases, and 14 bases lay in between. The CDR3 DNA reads TGTGCCAGCAGTCTCTCCGGGGACATCACAGATACGCAGTATTTT. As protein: CASSLSGDITDTQYF.

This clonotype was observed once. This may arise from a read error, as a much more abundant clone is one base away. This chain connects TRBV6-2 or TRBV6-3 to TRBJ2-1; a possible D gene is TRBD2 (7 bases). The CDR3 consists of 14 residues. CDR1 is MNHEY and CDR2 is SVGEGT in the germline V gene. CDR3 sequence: CDSRISGGPNEQFF. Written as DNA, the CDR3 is TGTGACAGCAGAATCTCCGGGGGGCCTAATGAGCAGTTCTTC.

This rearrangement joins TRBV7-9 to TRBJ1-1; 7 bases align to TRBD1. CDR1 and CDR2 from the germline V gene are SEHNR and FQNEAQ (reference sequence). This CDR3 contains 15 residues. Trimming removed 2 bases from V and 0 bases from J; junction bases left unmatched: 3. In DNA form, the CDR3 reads TGTGCCAGCAGCTTAATCGGACAGGTGAACACTGAAGCTTTCTTT. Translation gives CASSLIGQVNTEAFF.

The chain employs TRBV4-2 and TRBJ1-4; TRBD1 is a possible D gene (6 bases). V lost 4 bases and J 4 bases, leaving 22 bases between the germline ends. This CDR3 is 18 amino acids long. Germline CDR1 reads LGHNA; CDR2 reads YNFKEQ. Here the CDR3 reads CASSRDWIATGSNEKLFF. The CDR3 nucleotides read TGTGCCAGCAGCCGAGATTGGATCGCAACAGGGAGTAATGAAAAACTGTTTTTT.

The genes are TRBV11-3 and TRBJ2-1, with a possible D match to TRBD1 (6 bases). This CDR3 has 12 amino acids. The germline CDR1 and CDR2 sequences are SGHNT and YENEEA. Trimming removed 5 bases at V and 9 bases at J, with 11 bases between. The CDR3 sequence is CASSTIGGEQFF. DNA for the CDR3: TGTGCCAGCAGCACCATAGGGGGTGAGCAGTTCTTC.

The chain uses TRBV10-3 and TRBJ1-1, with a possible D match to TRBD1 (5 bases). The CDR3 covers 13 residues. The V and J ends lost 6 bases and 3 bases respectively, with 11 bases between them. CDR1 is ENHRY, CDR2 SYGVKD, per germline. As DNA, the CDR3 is TGTGCCATCAGAGGGGTAGAGGACACTGAAGCTTTCTTT. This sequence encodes CAIRGVEDTEAFF.

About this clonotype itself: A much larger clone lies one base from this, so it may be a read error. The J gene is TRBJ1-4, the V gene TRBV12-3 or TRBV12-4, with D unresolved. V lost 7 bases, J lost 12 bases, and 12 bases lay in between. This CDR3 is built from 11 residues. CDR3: CASNLYNELFF. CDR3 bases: TGTGCCAGCAATTTGTATAACGAACTGTTTTTT.

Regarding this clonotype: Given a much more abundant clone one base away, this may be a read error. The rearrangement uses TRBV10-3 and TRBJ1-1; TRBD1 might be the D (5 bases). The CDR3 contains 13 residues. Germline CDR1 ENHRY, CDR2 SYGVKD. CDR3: CAIGIRDDTEAVF. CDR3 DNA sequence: TGTGCCATCGGCATCAGGGATGACACTGAAGCTGTCTTT.

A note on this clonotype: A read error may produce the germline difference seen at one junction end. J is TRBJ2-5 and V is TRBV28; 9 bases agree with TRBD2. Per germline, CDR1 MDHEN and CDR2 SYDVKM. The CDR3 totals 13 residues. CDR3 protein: CASSGTEAGGSGF. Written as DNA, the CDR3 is TGTGCCAGCAGTGGAACTGAAGCGGGAGGATCAGGCTTC.

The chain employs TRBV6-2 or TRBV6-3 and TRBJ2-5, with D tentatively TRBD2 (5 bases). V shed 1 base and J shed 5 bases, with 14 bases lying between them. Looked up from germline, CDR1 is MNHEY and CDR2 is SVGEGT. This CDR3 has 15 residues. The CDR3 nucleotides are TGTGCCAGCAGTTACTTGAGGGTACACGGGGAGACCCAGTACTTC. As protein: CASSYLRVHGETQYF.

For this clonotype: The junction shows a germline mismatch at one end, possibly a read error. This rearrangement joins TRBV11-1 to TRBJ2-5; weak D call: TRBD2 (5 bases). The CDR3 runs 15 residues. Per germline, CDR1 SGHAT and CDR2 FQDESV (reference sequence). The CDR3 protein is CVSSLDQWRQETQYF. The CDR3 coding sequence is TGTGTCAGCAGCTTAGACCAGTGGAGGCAAGAGACCCAGTACTTC.

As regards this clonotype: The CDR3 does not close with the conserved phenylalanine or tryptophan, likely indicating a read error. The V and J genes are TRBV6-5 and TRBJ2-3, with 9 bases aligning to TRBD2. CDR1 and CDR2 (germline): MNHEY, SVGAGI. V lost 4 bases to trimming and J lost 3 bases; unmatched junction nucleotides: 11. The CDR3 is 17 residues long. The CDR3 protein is CASSSLPLSGGTDTQYL. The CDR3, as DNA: TGTGCCAGCAGTTCACTCCCCCTAAGCGGGGGGACAGATACGCAGTATCTT.

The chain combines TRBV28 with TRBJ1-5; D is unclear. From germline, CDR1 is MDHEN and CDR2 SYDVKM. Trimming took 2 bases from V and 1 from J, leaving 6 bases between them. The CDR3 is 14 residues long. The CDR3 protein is CASSLHASNQPQHF. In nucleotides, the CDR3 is TGTGCCAGCAGTTTACATGCGAGCAATCAGCCCCAGCATTTT.

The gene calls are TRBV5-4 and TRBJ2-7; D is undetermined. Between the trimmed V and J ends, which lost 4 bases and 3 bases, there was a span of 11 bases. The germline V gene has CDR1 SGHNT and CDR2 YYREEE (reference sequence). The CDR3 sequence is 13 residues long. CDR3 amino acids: CASSDRARYEQYF. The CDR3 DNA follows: TGTGCCAGCAGCGATAGGGCTCGCTACGAGCAGTACTTC.

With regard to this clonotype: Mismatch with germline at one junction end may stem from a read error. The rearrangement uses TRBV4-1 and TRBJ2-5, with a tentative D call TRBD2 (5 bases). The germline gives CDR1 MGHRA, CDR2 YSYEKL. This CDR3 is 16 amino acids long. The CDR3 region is CASSQLNAGNQETQYF. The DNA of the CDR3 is TGCGCCAGTAGCCAATTAAACGCGGGCAACCAAGAGACTCAGTACTTC.

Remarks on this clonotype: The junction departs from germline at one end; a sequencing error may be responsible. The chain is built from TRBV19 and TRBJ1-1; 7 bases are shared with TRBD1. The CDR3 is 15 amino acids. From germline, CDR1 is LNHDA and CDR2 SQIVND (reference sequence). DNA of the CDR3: TGTGCCAGTAGTACCGACAGGGCCATGAACACTGAAGTTTTCTTT. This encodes CASSTDRAMNTEVFF.

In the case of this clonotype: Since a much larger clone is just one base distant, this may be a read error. The DNA of the CDR3 is TGTGCCAGCAGCCACCCCTTGGGGGTTCACTATAGCTACACCTTC. It encodes CASSHPLGVHYSYTF. This chain uses TRBV12-3 or TRBV12-4 with TRBJ1-2; D is possibly TRBD1 (5 bases). The CDR3 sequence is 15 residues long.

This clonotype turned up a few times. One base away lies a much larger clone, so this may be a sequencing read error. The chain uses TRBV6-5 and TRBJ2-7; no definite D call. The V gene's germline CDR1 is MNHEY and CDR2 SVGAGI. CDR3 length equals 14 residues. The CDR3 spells CANSYVPGPYEQYF. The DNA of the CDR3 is TGTGCCAACAGTTACGTCCCCGGGCCCTACGAGCAGTACTTC.

The CDR3 nucleotides read TGTGCCAGCAGCTTATCCGGGGCAGGCCGAGAAACCCAGTACTTC. This codes for CASSLSGAGRETQYF. V usage is TRBV11-2 and J usage is TRBJ2-5; D might be TRBD1 or TRBD2, each matching 5 bases. V was trimmed by 2 bases and J by 8 bases, leaving 18 bases between them. CDR3 size: 15 residues. Germline CDR1 and CDR2: SGHAT and FQNNGV.